The 23 T cell receptor beta chains presented below share a single source sample, sequenced in a study of neurological immune-mediated disorders. TCRdb ran MiXCR on the 5' RACE reads and lists one entry per CDR3 protein. The profile covers 50,000 or so distinct CDR3 sequences, with about an eighth appearing a single time and less than 5.5% taken by the ten largest. Time point meaning: longitudinal time-point 2. The material sequenced was PBMCs. The receptors originated from a male donor with HTLV-1-associated myelopathy (HAM/TSP).

There are many counts of this clonotype. The chain employs TRBV20-1 and TRBJ2-5, with D uncertain. The CDR3 has 12 amino acids. Between the trimmed V and J ends, which lost 6 bases and 5 bases, there was a span of 13 bases. Germline V gene sequence: CDR1 DFQATT, CDR2 SNEGSKA (reference sequence). The CDR3 DNA is TGCAGTGCCCTTAGGGATCCGGAGACCCAGTACTTC. Protein: CSALRDPETQYF.

In DNA form, the CDR3 reads TGCGCCAGCCGCTCCACCGGGACAGGGCCGCAGTATTTT. It codes for CASRSTGTGPQYF. The J gene is TRBJ2-3, the V gene TRBV5-1, with 9 bases fitting TRBD1. There are 13 residues in the CDR3. V shed 7 bases and J 10 bases; nucleotides not matched to a gene: 10. Germline CDR1 reads SGHRS; CDR2 reads YFSETQ.

In this sample, this clonotype turned up many times. This sequence joins TRBV29-1 and TRBJ1-1; D not resolved. The V gene's germline CDR1 is SQVTM and CDR2 ANQGSEA. V lost 7 bases and J 0 bases, leaving 9 bases between the germline ends. This CDR3 has 12 amino acids. DNA for the CDR3: TGCAGCGCTTGGACTGTGAACACTGAAGCTTTCTTT. This encodes CSAWTVNTEAFF.

The chain is built from TRBV5-6 and TRBJ2-5, with 8 bases that match TRBD2. Per germline, CDR1 SGHDT and CDR2 YYEEEE. The CDR3 runs to 13 residues. V dropped 6 bases and J dropped 4; count of bases not matched to a gene: 5. DNA for the CDR3: TGTGCCAGCACCCGGGGGGGCCGAGAGACCCAGTACTTC. Translating it yields CASTRGGRETQYF.

The sample holds many counts of this clonotype. CDR3 sequence: CASSPGQGIEKLFF. The CDR3 DNA reads TGTGCCAGCAGCCCGGGACAGGGGATTGAAAAACTGTTTTTT. This sequence joins TRBV9 and TRBJ1-4, with 10 positions matching TRBD1. This CDR3 has 14 residues. The V gene's germline CDR1 is SGDLS and CDR2 YYNGEE. J was trimmed by 7 bases and V by 4 bases; bases with no gene match: 4.

This clonotype was observed at least ten times. In DNA form, the CDR3 reads TGCGCCAGCAGTTTACCGGGTCGGCTTAATGGACATGAGCAGTTCTTC. This translates into CASSLPGRLNGHEQFF. The chain uses TRBV5-1 and TRBJ2-1; D is undetermined. Germline CDR1 and CDR2: SGHRS and YFSETQ. The germline V and J ends were trimmed by 5 bases and 8 bases, with 23 bases remaining between them. The CDR3 extends over 16 amino acids.

This clonotype was detected many times. The chain combines TRBV5-1 with TRBJ1-1; D perhaps matches TRBD1 (5 bases). Germline V gene sequence: CDR1 SGHRS, CDR2 YFSETQ. The CDR3 consists of 14 residues. Trimming cost V 4 bases and J 0 bases, with 10 bases left between them. The CDR3 nucleotides read TGCGCCAGCAGCCCGGGACGGATGAACACTGAAGCTTTCTTT. Translation: CASSPGRMNTEAFF.

This clonotype was detected ten times or more. The chain links TRBV29-1 to TRBJ1-5; D gene uncertain. CDR1 is SQVTM and CDR2 is ANQGSEA in the germline V gene. The CDR3 is 15 residues long. The V end was cut by 4 bases, the J end by 1 base, with 14 bases between. The CDR3 protein is CSVGFSPLSNQPQHF. CDR3 sequence (DNA): TGCAGCGTTGGGTTCTCCCCGTTAAGCAATCAGCCCCAGCATTTT.

This clonotype was found many times. CDR3 DNA: TGTGCCAGCAGCTTTCAACAGGGTGGTTCGGAGACCCAGTACTTC. Translating gives CASSFQQGGSETQYF. The chain joins TRBV7-9 to TRBJ2-5, with D maybe TRBD1 (6 bases). V was cut by 3 bases and J by 5 bases, with 16 bases left in between. Per germline, CDR1 SEHNR and CDR2 FQNEAQ (reference sequence). This CDR3 contains 15 residues.

This clonotype has at least ten counts. This chain uses TRBV18 with TRBJ2-7; 9 bases fit TRBD1. This CDR3 spans 14 amino acids. Trimming at V came to 5 bases and at J to 0 bases, leaving 2 bases not matched to a gene. Germline lookup yields CDR1 KGHSH and CDR2 LQKENI. CDR3: CASSGDRASYEQYF. In DNA, the CDR3 is TGTGCCAGCTCAGGGGACAGGGCCTCCTACGAGCAGTACTTC.

The rearrangement links TRBV2 to TRBJ2-7; D is possibly TRBD1 or TRBD2 (5 bases each). Germline CDR1 and CDR2: SNHLY and FYNNEI. The CDR3 is 13 residues long. V lost 7 bases and J 2 bases, leaving 12 bases between the germline ends. CDR3 in amino acids: CASTIKGPYEQYF. The CDR3 DNA reads as TGTGCCAGCACCATAAAGGGACCCTACGAGCAGTACTTC. The full variable domain, rest sourced from reference TRBV2 and TRBJ2-7, is EPEVTQTPSHQVTQMGQEVILRCVPISNHLYFYWYRQILGQKVEFLVSFYNNEISEKSEIFDDQFSVERPDGSNFTLKIRSTKLEDSAMYFCASTIKGPYEQYFGPGTRLTVT.

The chain joins TRBV5-1 to TRBJ2-3; D unresolved. Between the trimmed V and J ends, which lost 4 bases and 0 bases, there was a span of 18 bases. The CDR3 extends over 17 amino acids. Germline CDR1 SGHRS, CDR2 YFSETQ. The chain's CDR3 is CASSPTPTRHSTDTQYF. The CDR3 region has the DNA TGCGCCAGCAGCCCAACGCCAACGAGGCATAGCACAGATACGCAGTATTTT.

This clonotype occurred many times. The chain joins TRBV7-2 to TRBJ2-7; D unresolved. The CDR3 is made up of 13 amino acids. CDR1 SGHTA and CDR2 FQGNSA come from the germline V gene. V was cut by 4 bases and J by 3 bases, with 10 bases left in between. CDR3 in amino acids: CASSSTSRYEQYF. CDR3 coding DNA: TGTGCCAGCAGCTCGACCAGCCGCTACGAGCAGTACTTC.

This chain links TRBV5-1 with TRBJ1-3; D not resolved. The CDR3 runs 16 residues. V was trimmed by 0 bases and J by 1 base, leaving 11 bases between them. The germline V gene encodes CDR1 SGHRS and CDR2 YFSETQ. This CDR3 is CASSLEGGLSGNTIYF. CDR3 nucleotides: TGCGCCAGCAGCTTGGAAGGAGGACTTTCTGGAAACACCATATATTTT.

This clonotype has a count of ten or more. The chain links TRBV6-5 to TRBJ1-5, with 7 bases aligning to TRBD1. With 8 bases clipped from V and 5 bases from J, the junction kept 6 bases outside the gene matches. Germline V CDR1 and CDR2: MNHEY, SVGAGI. This CDR3 has 13 amino acids. The CDR3 reads CASRQGLHQPQHF. The CDR3 DNA reads as TGTGCCAGCCGACAGGGCCTTCATCAGCCCCAGCATTTT.

The chain links TRBV20-1 to TRBJ2-7; 10 bases match TRBD2. Germline CDR1 reads DFQATT; CDR2 reads SNEGSKA (reference sequence). V shed 6 bases, J shed 9 bases, and the junction held 14 bases outside the gene matches. The CDR3 is 14 residues long. Here the CDR3 DNA reads TGCAGTGCCACTCCTAGCGGGGGAGGACTCGGGCAGTACTTC. Encoded protein: CSATPSGGGLGQYF.

This clonotype was observed many times. The chain employs TRBV7-2 and TRBJ2-7; 9 nucleotides agree with TRBD1. V was pared by 1 base and J by 3 bases, with 7 bases of the junction left unmatched. From germline, CDR1 is SGHTA and CDR2 FQGNSA. This CDR3 has 16 residues. The chain's CDR3 is CASSLGSGTGNYEQYF. The DNA of the CDR3 is TGTGCCAGCAGCTTAGGGTCGGGGACAGGGAACTACGAGCAGTACTTC.

This clonotype was found many times. The CDR3 nucleotides are TGTGCCAGCAGCCAATACAGGAGGGGGACCCAGTACTTC. Encoded protein: CASSQYRRGTQYF. The J gene is TRBJ2-5, the V gene TRBV14; D perhaps matches TRBD2 (6 bases). The CDR3 length is 13 residues. Germline V lookup: CDR1 SGHDN, CDR2 FVKESK. Trimming removed 2 bases from V and 7 bases from J, with 11 bases in between.

V and J are TRBV9 and TRBJ2-7; D is unclear. The CDR3 covers 13 residues. With 0 bases removed from V and 6 bases from J, the gap between germline ends came to 10 bases. The V gene's germline CDR1 is SGDLS and CDR2 YYNGEE. This CDR3 is CASSVVGMGEQYF. Here the CDR3 DNA reads TGTGCCAGCAGCGTAGTGGGGATGGGCGAGCAGTACTTC.

This clonotype was recorded many times. The rearrangement links TRBV5-6 to TRBJ1-2; possibly TRBD1 for D (6 bases). V was pared by 5 bases and J by 5 bases, with 13 bases between. Germline values: CDR1 SGHDT, CDR2 YYEEEE. The CDR3 consists of 13 residues. This chain's CDR3 is CASSSTGKYGYTF. The DNA for the CDR3 is TGTGCCAGCAGTTCTACAGGGAAATATGGCTACACCTTC.

This clonotype was detected ten times or more. Written as DNA, the CDR3 is TGTGCCAGCAGCGGAAGTTGGGGACAGGTCTACAATGAGCAGTTCTTC. This translates into CASSGSWGQVYNEQFF. The chain joins TRBV7-9 to TRBJ2-1, with 8 bases lining up with TRBD1. Germline-derived CDR1 and CDR2 are SEHNR and FQNEAQ (reference sequence). The junction had 9 bases not matched to a gene; V was cut back by 5 bases and J by 3 bases. The CDR3 runs 16 residues. The variable domain in full, with the rest retrieved from reference TRBV7-9 and TRBJ2-1, is DTGVSQNPRHKITKRGQNVTFRCDPISEHNRLYWYRQTLGQGPEFLTYFQNEAQLEKSRLLSDRFSAERPKGSFSTLEIQRTEQGDSAMYLCASSGSWGQVYNEQFFGPGTRLTVL.

Ten or more counts support this clonotype. The chain employs TRBV20-1 and TRBJ2-4; 7 bases agree with TRBD1. This CDR3 is 13 amino acids long. Germline trimming cut 1 base from V and 8 bases from J; bases unmatched to any gene: 5. Germline V lookup: CDR1 DFQATT, CDR2 SNEGSKA (reference sequence). CDR3 residues: CSARGQGRDIQYF. DNA of the CDR3: TGCAGTGCTAGAGGACAGGGTCGTGACATTCAGTACTTC.

Ten or more counts support this clonotype. The chain is built from TRBV6-5 and TRBJ2-7, with D uncertain. Deletions cut 6 bases from V and 1 base from J, with 4 bases between. The CDR3 runs 11 residues. Germline assignment: CDR1 MNHEY and CDR2 SVGAGI. The CDR3 nucleotides read TGTGCCAGCAGCCAGTCCTACGAGCAGTACTTC. It yields the protein CASSQSYEQYF.